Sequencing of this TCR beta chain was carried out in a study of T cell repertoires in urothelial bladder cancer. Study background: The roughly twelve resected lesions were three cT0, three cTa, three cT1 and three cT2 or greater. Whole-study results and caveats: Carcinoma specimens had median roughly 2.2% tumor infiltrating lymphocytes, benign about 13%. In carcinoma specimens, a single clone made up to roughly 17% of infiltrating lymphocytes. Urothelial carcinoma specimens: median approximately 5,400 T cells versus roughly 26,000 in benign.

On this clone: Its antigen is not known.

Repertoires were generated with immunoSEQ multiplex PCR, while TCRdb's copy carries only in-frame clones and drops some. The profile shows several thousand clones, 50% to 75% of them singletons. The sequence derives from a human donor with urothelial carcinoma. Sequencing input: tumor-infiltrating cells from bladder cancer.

The CDR3 bases are TGTGCCAGCAGCGTAGGGCGGCACACAGATACGCAGTATTTT. Translating gives CASSVGRHTDTQYF. V and J are TRBV9 and TRBJ2-3; D is unclear. Germline V gives CDR1 SGDLS, CDR2 YYNGEE. V lost 0 bases to trimming and J lost 2 bases, with 7 bases between them. The CDR3 has 14 residues.